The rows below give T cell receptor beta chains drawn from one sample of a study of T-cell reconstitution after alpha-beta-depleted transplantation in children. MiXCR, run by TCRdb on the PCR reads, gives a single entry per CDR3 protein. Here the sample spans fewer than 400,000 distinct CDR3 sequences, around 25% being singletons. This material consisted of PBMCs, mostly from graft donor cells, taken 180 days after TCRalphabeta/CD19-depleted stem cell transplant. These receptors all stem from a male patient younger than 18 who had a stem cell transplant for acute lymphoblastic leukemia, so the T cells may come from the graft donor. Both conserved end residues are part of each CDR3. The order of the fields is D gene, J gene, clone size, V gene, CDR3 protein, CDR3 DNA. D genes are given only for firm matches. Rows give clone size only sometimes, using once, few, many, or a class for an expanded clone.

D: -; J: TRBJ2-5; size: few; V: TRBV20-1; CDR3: CSAPTGAGETQYF; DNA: TGCAGTGCTCCTACAGGGGCGGGGGAGACCCAGTACTTC
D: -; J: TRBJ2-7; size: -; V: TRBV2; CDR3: CASSESWGSYEQYF; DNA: TGTGCCAGCAGTGAATCGTGGGGCTCCTACGAGCAGTACTTC
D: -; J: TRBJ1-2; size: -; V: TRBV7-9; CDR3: CASSPTLYNYGYTF; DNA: TGTGCCAGCAGCCCGACCCTGTATAACTATGGCTACACCTTC
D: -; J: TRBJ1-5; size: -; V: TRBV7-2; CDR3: CASSAQRSNQPQHF; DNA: TGTGCCAGCAGCGCCCAGAGGAGCAATCAGCCCCAGCATTTT
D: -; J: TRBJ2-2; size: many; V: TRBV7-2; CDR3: CASSLRGSPRTGELFF; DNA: TGTGCCAGCAGCTTACGAGGGTCCCCGAGGACCGGGGAGCTGTTTTTT
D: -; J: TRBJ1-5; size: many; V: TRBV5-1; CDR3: CASSLGQGHAGPQHF; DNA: TGCGCCAGCAGCTTGGGGCAGGGACACGCTGGGCCCCAGCATTTT
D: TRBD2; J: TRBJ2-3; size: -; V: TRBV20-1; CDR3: CSARGGLAEFSTDTQYF; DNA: TGCAGTGCTAGAGGAGGACTAGCGGAATTTAGCACAGATACGCAGTATTTT
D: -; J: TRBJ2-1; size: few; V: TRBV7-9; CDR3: CASSFLTEKYRNEQFF; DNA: TGTGCCAGCAGCTTCCTAACGGAGAAGTATAGAAATGAGCAGTTCTTC
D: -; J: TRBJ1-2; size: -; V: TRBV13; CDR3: CASSLADSNRGYTF; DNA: TGTGCCAGCAGCTTAGCGGACAGCAACCGGGGCTACACCTTC
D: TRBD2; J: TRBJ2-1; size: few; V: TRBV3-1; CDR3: CASSPRTSLNEQFF; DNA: TGTGCCAGCAGCCCGAGGACTAGTCTTAATGAGCAGTTCTTC
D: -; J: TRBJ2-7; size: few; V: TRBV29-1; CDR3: CSVGGTGWEQYF; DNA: TGCAGCGTTGGGGGAACGGGCTGGGAGCAGTACTTC
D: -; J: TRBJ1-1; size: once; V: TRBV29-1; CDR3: CSAGGTLTFF; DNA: TGCAGCGCTGGCGGGACGTTGACTTTCTTT
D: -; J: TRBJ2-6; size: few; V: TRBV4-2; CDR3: CASSQEGVSGANVLTF; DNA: TGTGCCAGCAGCCAAGAAGGAGTTTCTGGGGCCAACGTCCTGACTTTC
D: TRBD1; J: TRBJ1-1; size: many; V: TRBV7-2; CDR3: CASRVSGGTEAFF; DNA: TGTGCCAGCAGGGTGTCAGGGGGCACTGAAGCTTTCTTT
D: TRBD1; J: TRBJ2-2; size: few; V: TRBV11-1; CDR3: CASSLLKRGQQNTGELFF; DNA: TGTGCCAGCAGCCTTCTTAAACGGGGACAGCAGAACACCGGGGAGCTGTTTTTT
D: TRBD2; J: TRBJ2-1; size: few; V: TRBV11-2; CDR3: CASTHSGTSRYNEQFF; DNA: TGTGCCAGCACCCATTCGGGGACTAGCCGCTACAATGAGCAGTTCTTC
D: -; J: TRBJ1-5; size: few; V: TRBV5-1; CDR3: CASSLEGLSNQPQHF; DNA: TGCGCCAGCAGCTTGGAGGGGTTAAGCAATCAGCCCCAGCATTTT
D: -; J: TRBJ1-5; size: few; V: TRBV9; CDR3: CASSVDAVNQPQHF; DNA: TGTGCCAGCAGCGTAGATGCCGTGAATCAGCCCCAGCATTTT
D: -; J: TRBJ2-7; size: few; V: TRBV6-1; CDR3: CAAERDLSYEQYF; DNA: TGTGCGGCGGAGAGGGACCTCTCCTACGAGCAGTACTTC
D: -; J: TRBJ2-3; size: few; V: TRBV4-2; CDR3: CASSGRPSTDTQYF; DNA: TGTGCCAGCAGCGGACGGCCTAGCACAGATACGCAGTATTTT
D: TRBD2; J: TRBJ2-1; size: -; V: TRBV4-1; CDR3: CASSQFLGWIAGWEQFF; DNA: TGCGCCAGCAGCCAATTCCTGGGGTGGATAGCGGGATGGGAGCAGTTCTTC
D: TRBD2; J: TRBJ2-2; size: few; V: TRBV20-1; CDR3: CSELAGDAGELFF; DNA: TGCAGCGAACTAGCGGGAGACGCCGGGGAGCTGTTTTTT
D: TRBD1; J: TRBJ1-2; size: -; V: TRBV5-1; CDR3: CASSKTGGPANYGYTF; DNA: TGCGCCAGCAGCAAGACAGGGGGGCCAGCTAACTATGGCTACACCTTC
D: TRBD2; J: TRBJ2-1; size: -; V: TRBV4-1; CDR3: CASSHATSGRAHNEQFF; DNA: TGCGCCAGCAGCCATGCGACTAGCGGGAGGGCCCACAATGAGCAGTTCTTC
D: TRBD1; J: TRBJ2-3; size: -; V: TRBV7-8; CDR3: CASSSTTTGITDTQYF; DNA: TGTGCCAGCAGCTCCACAACGACAGGGATCACAGATACGCAGTATTTT
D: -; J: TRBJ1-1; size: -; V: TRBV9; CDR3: CASSVHSVGPEAFF; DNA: TGTGCCAGCAGCGTCCACAGCGTAGGGCCTGAAGCTTTCTTT
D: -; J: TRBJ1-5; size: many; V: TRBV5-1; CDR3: CASSLGTPNSNQPQHF; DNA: TGCGCCAGCAGCTTGGGGACACCGAATAGCAATCAGCCCCAGCATTTT
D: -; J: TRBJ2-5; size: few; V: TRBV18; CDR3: CASSQSGYQETQYF; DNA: TGTGCCAGCTCACAGAGCGGGTACCAAGAGACCCAGTACTTC
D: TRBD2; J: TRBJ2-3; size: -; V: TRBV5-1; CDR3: CASSLSGTTDTQYF; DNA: TGCGCCAGCAGCCTTAGCGGGACCACAGATACGCAGTATTTT
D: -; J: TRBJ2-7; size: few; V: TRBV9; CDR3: CASSVGGSWSSYEQYF; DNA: TGTGCCAGCAGCGTAGGAGGTAGCTGGAGCTCCTACGAGCAGTACTTC
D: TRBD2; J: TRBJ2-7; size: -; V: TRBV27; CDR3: CASGYQSGDYF; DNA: TGTGCCAGTGGCTACCAGAGCGGGGACTACTTC
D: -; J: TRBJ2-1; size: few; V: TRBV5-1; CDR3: CASSLWEQYNEQFF; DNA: TGCGCCAGCAGCTTATGGGAACAGTACAATGAGCAGTTCTTC
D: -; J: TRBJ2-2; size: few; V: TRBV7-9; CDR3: CASSFSGGDTGELFF; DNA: TGTGCCAGCAGCTTCTCTGGCGGGGACACCGGGGAGCTGTTTTTT
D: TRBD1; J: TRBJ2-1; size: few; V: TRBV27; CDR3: CASSLEGQGGNEQFF; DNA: TGTGCCAGCAGTTTAGAAGGACAGGGAGGTAATGAGCAGTTCTTC
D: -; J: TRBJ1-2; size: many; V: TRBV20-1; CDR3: CSASNSYGYTF; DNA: TGCAGTGCTAGCAACAGCTATGGCTACACCTTC
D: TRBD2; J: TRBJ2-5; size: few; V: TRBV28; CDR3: CASSLTLYSGRVAQETQYF; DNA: TGTGCCAGCAGTCTTACTCTCTATAGCGGGAGGGTCGCACAAGAGACCCAGTACTTC
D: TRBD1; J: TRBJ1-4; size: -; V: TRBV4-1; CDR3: CASSPLTTGGLATNEKLFF; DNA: TGCGCCAGCAGCCCGCTAACCACAGGGGGCCTCGCAACTAATGAAAAACTGTTTTTT